Following are 14 T cell receptor beta chains from one sample sequenced in a study of T cells after yellow fever vaccination. In TCRdb, the 5' RACE reads were re-called with MiXCR into one record per CDR3 protein. The sample carries around 310,000 distinct CDR3 sequences, roughly 8.7% recorded once. The sequences come from PBMCs, collected on the day of the first yellow fever vaccination. These receptors all come from a young man who received the YFV17D yellow fever vaccine.

A few counts support this clonotype. This chain links TRBV12-3 or TRBV12-4 with TRBJ1-1; D might be TRBD1 (6 bases). Trimming removed 5 bases at V and 2 bases at J, with 12 bases between. The CDR3 has 14 amino acids. CDR3: CASSHWGPNTEAFF. The CDR3 nucleotides are TGTGCCAGCAGTCATTGGGGGCCAAACACTGAAGCTTTCTTT.

This chain joins TRBV28 and TRBJ2-3, with D unclear. CDR1 is MDHEN and CDR2 is SYDVKM in the germline V gene. The CDR3 loop spans 16 amino acids. V shed 6 bases and J shed 5 bases, with 21 bases lying between them. As DNA, the CDR3 is TGTGCCAGCAGCAACGCCCCGAACGTGGGGTTAGATACGCAGTATTTT. The encoded protein is CASSNAPNVGLDTQYF. The whole variable domain, filled in from reference TRBV28 and TRBJ2-3, reads DVKVTQSSRYLVKRTGEKVFLECVQDMDHENMFWYRQDPGLGLRLIYFSYDVKMKEKGDIPEGYSVSREKKERFSLILESASTNQTSMYLCASSNAPNVGLDTQYFGPGTRLTVL.

This clonotype came up a few times. The chain carries TRBV3-1 and TRBJ1-1; 9 nucleotides agree with TRBD1. Unmatched junction bases numbered 7, after V lost 4 bases and J lost 7 bases. The length of the CDR3 is 14 residues. Germline V gene data show CDR1 as LGHDT and CDR2 as YNNKEL (reference sequence). CDR3 nucleotides: TGTGCCAGCAGCCCTTGGACAGGGGACCGTGAAGCTTTCTTT. This gives the protein CASSPWTGDREAFF.

This clonotype was picked up many times. The gene calls are TRBV5-1 and TRBJ2-2; D gene unclear. In germline, CDR1 is SGHRS, CDR2 YFSETQ. V was pared by 0 bases and J by 0 bases, with 3 bases between. The CDR3 is 14 amino acids. The CDR3 sequence: CASSLDTNTGELFF. The CDR3 region has the DNA TGCGCCAGCAGCTTGGATACGAACACCGGGGAGCTGTTTTTT.

The rearrangement links TRBV12-3 or TRBV12-4 to TRBJ2-7; tentatively, D is TRBD1 (5 bases). The CDR3 is made up of 12 amino acids. V lost 2 bases and J lost 5, with 7 bases in between. CDR3 residues: CASSLKGNEQYF. The CDR3 DNA follows: TGTGCCAGCAGTTTAAAGGGGAACGAGCAGTACTTC.

In its sample, this clonotype was seen many times. The chain links TRBV4-3 to TRBJ2-2; D gene uncertain. CDR1 LGHNA and CDR2 YSLEER come from the germline V gene. V lost 0 bases and J 6 bases, leaving 11 bases between the germline ends. The CDR3 loop spans 15 amino acids. The CDR3 region is CASSQDGGSPGELFF. The CDR3 DNA sequence: TGCGCCAGCAGCCAAGATGGCGGTAGCCCCGGGGAGCTGTTTTTT.

This rearrangement joins TRBV5-1 to TRBJ2-4; D is possibly TRBD1 (6 bases). CDR1 and CDR2 from the germline V gene are SGHRS and YFSETQ. This CDR3 is 16 amino acids long. The germline V and J ends were trimmed by 0 bases and 0 bases, with 10 bases remaining between them. CDR3 sequence (DNA): TGCGCCAGCAGCTTGGCAGGGGCTCTAGCCAAAAACATTCAGTACTTC. Translated, it gives CASSLAGALAKNIQYF.

The gene calls are TRBV12-3 or TRBV12-4 and TRBJ2-5, with D maybe TRBD2 (5 bases). V lost 3 bases and J lost 7, with 18 bases in between. The CDR3 has 15 residues. The CDR3 region is CASSLAGVDRGTQYF. In DNA, the CDR3 is TGTGCCAGCAGTTTGGCCGGAGTGGATCGGGGGACCCAGTACTTC.

This chain connects TRBV7-7 to TRBJ2-5; 7 nucleotides agree with TRBD1. The length of the CDR3 is 14 residues. Trimming at V came to 5 bases and at J to 5 bases, leaving 8 bases not matched to a gene. Germline-derived CDR1 and CDR2 are SSHAT and FNYEAQ (reference sequence). This chain's CDR3 is CASSTQEGAETQYF. The CDR3, as DNA: TGTGCCAGCAGCACACAAGAGGGGGCCGAGACCCAGTACTTC.

This clonotype has a count of ten or more. This chain uses TRBV12-3 or TRBV12-4 with TRBJ2-1, with 10 bases that match TRBD2. The CDR3 runs 15 residues. J lost 9 bases, V lost 4 bases, and 9 bases had no gene match. CDR3 bases: TGTGCCAGCAGTTCCTCTAGCGGGGGCATGGTTGAGCAGTTCTTC. Translated: CASSSSSGGMVEQFF.

V and J are TRBV4-3 and TRBJ1-1; TRBD1 might be the D (6 bases). The V gene lost 1 base and the J gene lost 4 bases, with 10 bases spanning the gap. The CDR3 runs to 14 residues. From germline, CDR1 is LGHNA and CDR2 YSLEER. The CDR3 DNA reads TGCGCCAGCAGCCAAGTTCTGGGGGCCACTGAAGCTTTCTTT. Its protein product is CASSQVLGATEAFF.

This clonotype was counted a few times. The rearrangement links TRBV5-6 to TRBJ2-1; no clear D gene. Trimming stripped 0 bases from V and 7 bases from J, with 8 bases between. The CDR3 consists of 13 residues. CDR1 SGHDT and CDR2 YYEEEE come from the germline V gene. CDR3 sequence reads: CASSLEDLNEQFF. CDR3 DNA: TGTGCCAGCAGCTTGGAGGACCTGAATGAGCAGTTCTTC.

Many counts were recorded for this clonotype. The V gene is TRBV18, the J gene TRBJ2-5; D is undetermined. CDR1 KGHSH and CDR2 LQKENI come from the germline V gene. The CDR3 consists of 12 residues. V was clipped by 0 bases and J by 4 bases, with 3 bases between them. CDR3 coding DNA: TGTGCCAGCTCACCACCGGCAGAGACCCAGTACTTC. This codes for CASSPPAETQYF.

Ten or more counts support this clonotype. The chain uses TRBV7-3 and TRBJ2-7, with TRBD2 matching 7 bases. CDR1 and CDR2 from the germline V gene are SGHTA and FQGTGA. Trimming took 0 bases from V and 0 from J; bases not matched to a gene: 5. This CDR3 is 16 amino acids long. CDR3 DNA sequence: TGTGCCAGCAGCTTAACCGCAGCGGGGAGCTCCTACGAGCAGTACTTC. This encodes CASSLTAAGSSYEQYF.